The entry that follows covers one T cell receptor (beta chain) sequence. No antigen is known for it. Base quality data are lacking; no much larger clone is found one base away. This entry comes from a study of cytomegalovirus exposure and HLA in healthy donors (dated by TCRdb to 2017 to 2019). Study-level background: According to an earlier analysis of several hundred of the donors, about 179 million T cells yielded 90 million to 130 million unique TCR beta sequences and about 300 Gb of sequence data. The aim of the study was to test whether cataloging public T cell receptors could identify signatures of past pathogen exposure. Rather than drawing on any new phenotypic data, the later analysis identified candidate immune exposures from TCR beta sequences and the way those sequences occurred across donors. Of the approximately 400 genotyped donors, about 80% fell in the genetic ancestry cluster associated with self-reported Caucasian donors. Both class I and class II loci were covered by HLA typing, at four-digit resolution. Typing coverage differed by locus: A, B, C, DRB1 and DQB1 were typed in roughly 620-640 donors, DQA1 in roughly 500, DPA1 in around 610, and DPB1 in 400 to 490. To predict cytomegalovirus infection status, the study combined high-throughput TCR immunosequencing, statistical association of individual TCRs with disease status, and machine learning. A later genetic analysis used genome-wide SNP genotypes for about 60% of the 666 donors, treating that subset as a discovery cohort. A later analysis re-analyzed previously published TCR beta repertoires from approximately 670 donors and added high-resolution HLA genotyping to study TCR occurrence patterns. Donor age, sex, ethnicity and CMV serostatus were compiled alongside the repertoire data. The T cell repertoires of some 670 subjects were profiled by immunosequencing and related to cytomegalovirus serostatus. About 5 DR-DQ haplotypes were handled as single units for association and clustering, since linkage in the cohort was strong. To decide whether each TCR beta V gene segment behaved as functional or pseudogenic, an earlier analysis of approximately 600 of the donors relied on high-throughput TCR beta sequencing. About 320 gigabases of sequencing data and approximately 93 million unique TCR sequences were included in an early release covering 550 to 650 HLA-typed donors. All discovery cohort repertoires had been generated on a single sequencing platform. Across roughly 420 genotyped donors of the cohort, an average of roughly 200,000 unique TCR beta nucleotide sequences per donor were sequenced, and 15% to 20% of those sequences were non-productive. Besides the first cohort of 500 to 700 subjects, a separate validation cohort made up of 120 different subjects was used. General study outcomes and caveats: A further reported finding was that TCR beta sequences accurately predicted the HLA-A and HLA-B alleles for most subjects in the first cohort. Linkage disequilibrium might explain the correlated functional status among segregating V segments, but an unknown experimental factor could not be excluded. Because HLA typing was unavailable for some donors at each locus, only the typed subset was used in association tests. Only TCR beta chains were sequenced in this cohort, and the absence of alpha or paired-chain data limited detectable features. Immune exposure information for the cohort was limited to CMV serostatus. In a later analysis, the rate of TCR association differed among HLA loci, with DRB1 alleles having the most associated TCRs and HLA-C alleles having the fewest. According to a later analysis, parvovirus B19, influenza, CMV and Epstein-Barr virus appeared linked to several top co-occurrence clusters. A cluster of highly shared sequence variants was judged likely to represent a technical artifact of the sequencing pipeline. V-gene and J-gene trimming of TCR beta chains was associated with a missense DCLRE1C variant in a later genetic analysis, and the association was replicated in an independent cohort. Some IMGT-functional V segments, including TRBV6-2 and TRBV6-3, could not be distinguished by the 87-base-pair reads and were therefore excluded. Strong co-occurrence of HLA alleles, especially DR and DQ, made assigning TCR associations to individual alleles difficult. Cytomegalovirus status was reported to be diagnosed by the classifier with high specificity and sensitivity in both the original and validation cohorts. At a false discovery rate of 0.05, a later analysis linked some 18,000 TCR beta sequences to specific HLA alleles. An earlier analysis of around 500 of the donors showed that most TCR beta V segments appeared in productive rearrangements either about 90% or about 30% of the time, which broadly matched IMGT annotations. In a later genetic analysis, fewer N-insertions in productive TCRs were reported among donors in an Asian-associated ancestry cluster than the roughly 640-donor mean. A few of the identified cytomegalovirus-associated TCR beta chains were confirmed in vitro to be specific for cytomegalovirus antigens. The study listed 164 TCR beta chains as associated with cytomegalovirus. Presence/absence analyses assumed roughly uniform sequencing depth across donors, an assumption that may not hold. Compared with equally common non-associated chains, HLA-associated TCR beta chains in a later analysis were more clonally expanded and had lower generation probabilities. A later analysis found that most CMV-associated TCR beta chains appeared HLA-restricted, with HLA associations seemingly driven largely by CMV exposure. The earlier analysis of 587 of the donors excluded approximately 17 rarely observed V segments, including chromosome 9 orphons, because counts were too low. Across donors, most TCR sequences were observed very rarely, whereas some public TCRs were present in many individuals. According to the authors, the approach could potentially be generalized to other disease states and immunological phenotypes.

CDR3 length: 15 amino acids, cysteine to phenylalanine. The read is trimmed to its CDR3 DNA, 45 bases read in frame from base 1. CDR1 is given as LNHNV and CDR2 as YYDKDF, both from the germline V gene (reference sequence). At the junction V is shortened by 1 base and J by 3 bases, with 12 bases in between. Library preparation was by the immunoSEQ multiplex PCR assay. For the multiplex PCR, a mixture combining 60 forward primers for TCR Vbeta segments and 13 reverse primers for TCR Jbeta segments was used. Amplification of the CDR3 region of rearranged TCR beta genes was performed with a multiplex PCR assay on genomic DNA. Amplified TCR beta libraries were sequenced as 87-base-pair reads on the Illumina HiSeq System. From the authors' description of their analysis: Across the 666 repertoires, a later analysis counted approximately 83 million unique TCR beta chains, some 11 million of which were shared by at least two donors. Raw reads were error-corrected and collapsed into unique sequences by a nearest-neighbor algorithm in which closely related sequences were merged to remove PCR and sequencing errors. V, D and J gene segments were assigned by aligning CDR3 sequences to IMGT reference sequences. For a sequence to be retained, a match of at least six nucleotides to both a V gene segment and a J gene segment was required. A rearrangement was called productive if the CDR3 had no stop codons and remained in frame with V and J, and every other rearrangement was called non-productive. Following IMGT convention, CDR3 was defined as the stretch from the second conserved V-encoded cysteine to the conserved J-encoded phenylalanine. The earlier analysis of about 560 of the donors excluded any sequence lacking an unambiguous match to a single V gene segment. An earlier analysis of several hundred of the donors classified V segments as functional when productive rearrangements were above 56.7% and as segregating when the standard deviation between donors was above 5%. To diagnose cytomegalovirus status from the catalog of TCR beta chain sequences, a statistical classification framework was built. V and J gene assignment, in a later analysis, came from comparing TCR nucleotide sequences with IMGT/GENE-DB human TR gene sequences. The TCRdist pipeline was used in a later analysis to assign CDR3 sequences and most-parsimonious VDJ recombination scenarios. In a later analysis, each TCR beta chain was defined by its CDR3 amino acid sequence together with its V-gene family, and reads without a unique V-gene family were excluded. A later analysis removed 500 to 600 highly shared, low-generation-probability nucleotide sequences to deal with suspected cross-contamination and a sequencing artifact. In a later analysis, a clonal expansion index for each public chain was calculated from normalized within-repertoire ranks of inferred template counts. In a later analysis, generation probabilities were computed using a VDJ recombination model fitted to out-of-frame rearrangements, and the results were checked against IGoR. Hypergeometric tests were used in a later analysis to score TCR-TCR, TCR-HLA and TCR-CMV co-occurrence, with a repertoire-size bias correction applied to the TCR pairs. In a later analysis, false discovery rates were estimated by permuting HLA or CMV assignments 20 times. In a later analysis, co-occurring TCRs were grouped with DBSCAN, and TCRdist sequence similarity was added when clustering was performed within HLA-allele-positive subsets. For co-occurrence clustering, repertoires with fewer than 30,000 or more than 120,000 public chains were excluded, along with roughly five repertoires with anomalous nucleotide sharing. This is the immuneACCESS table as TCRdb keeps it, with only in-frame sequences that have V and J called. A part of the clones is gone; compared with another copy, unresolved V genes explain less than half, and the rest is unexplained. V and J calls plus clone size are reproduced from that table; the DNA served to infer D and trimming. In all, the sample holds approximately 70,000 clones, and roughly 67% of those were seen once. The ten largest clonotypes hold 7.6% of the sample.

The cohort was made up of approximately 700 healthy bone marrow donors. All cohort members were sampled while nominally healthy, although unrecorded immune exposures were likely present. The donor tested CMV seropositive, placing the donor among the roughly 270 seropositive members of the cohort. A peripheral blood sample was provided by each donor, and peripheral blood mononuclear cells were used for TCR beta sequencing. The Qiagen DNeasy Blood Extraction Kit was used to extract genomic DNA from the blood cell samples. Recombination joined TRBV15 with TRBJ1-2; no confident D gene assignment can be made. The source is a middle-aged man in good health and CMV-seropositive. Sequenced input: PBMCs. The bases read TGTGCCACCAGCAGAGCCCCCCCCGGGGACTATGGCTACACCTTC. Translated, it reads CATSRAPPGDYGYTF.